Shown below are 12 T cell receptor beta chains from a single sample sequenced in a study of blood T cells in healthy people across ages. It was with a sample-barcoded 5' primer and a J-beta primer mix that a second PCR of about 6 to 12 cycles was run. Each CDR3 protein gets one entry after TCRdb re-called the 5' RACE reads with MiXCR. The table records under 1 million distinct CDR3 sequences, 44% of them present only once. The sequenced material came from blood. The receptors were gathered from a man aged 55 to 70 in good health.

V and J are TRBV15 and TRBJ2-5; no reliable D call. The germline gives CDR1 LNHNV, CDR2 YYDKDF (reference sequence). V was shortened by 4 bases and J by 5 bases, with 20 bases between the two germline ends. There are 16 residues in the CDR3. The CDR3 coding sequence is TGTGCCACCAGCAACCCTCGCGTGGCATATCTGGAGACCCAGTACTTC. The encoded protein is CATSNPRVAYLETQYF.

This clonotype occurred a few times. The chain carries TRBV10-2 and TRBJ1-4, with D unclear. From germline, CDR1 is WSHSY and CDR2 SAAADI. V lost 8 bases and J 4 bases, leaving 14 bases between the germline ends. This CDR3 contains 14 residues. CDR3 bases: TGCGCCAGCGGCCCGGGATCGCGTAATGAAAAACTGTTTTTT. Amino acid sequence: CASGPGSRNEKLFF.

This clonotype was recorded many times. This chain links TRBV15 with TRBJ2-4; D is uncertain. V lost 0 bases and J lost 5, with 17 bases in between. The CDR3 loop spans 17 amino acids. Looked up from germline, CDR1 is LNHNV and CDR2 is YYDKDF (reference sequence). The CDR3 reads CATSRDHPQAVENIQYF. In DNA form, the CDR3 reads TGTGCCACCAGCAGAGATCACCCCCAGGCGGTGGAAAACATTCAGTACTTC. The whole variable domain, filled in from reference TRBV15 and TRBJ2-4, reads DAMVIQNPRYQVTQFGKPVTLSCSQTLNHNVMYWYQQKSSQAPKLLFHYYDKDFNNEADTPDNFQSRRPNTSFCFLDIRSPGLGDTAMYLCATSRDHPQAVENIQYFGAGTRLSVL.

With regard to this clonotype: Relative to the germline gene, one junction end is altered; a read error may explain this. V and J are TRBV6-2 or TRBV6-3 and TRBJ1-2; D possibly corresponds to TRBD1 (5 bases). CDR3 length: 16 amino acids. Germline V gene lookup returns CDR1 MNHEY and CDR2 SVGEGT. As DNA, the CDR3 is TGTGCCAGCAGTTACTCCGACAGATTCCAGCCCTATGGCCACACCTTC. Protein: CASSYSDRFQPYGHTF.

The rearrangement links TRBV9 to TRBJ2-4, with D possibly being TRBD2 (6 bases). TRBJ2-5 matches the DNA end more closely, so the J call is doubtful. This CDR3 region has 17 residues. Germline values: CDR1 SGDLS, CDR2 YYNGEE. CDR3 bases: TGTGCCAGCAGCGTAGTCGGAGGAACTGCCGGGGGAGAGACCCAGTACTTC. It is translated as CASSVVGGTAGGETQYF.

This clonotype was observed a handful of times. The chain employs TRBV2 and TRBJ2-3; TRBD2 matches 10 bases. This CDR3 has 19 residues. Unmatched junction bases numbered 19, after V lost 6 bases and J lost 4 bases. Germline loops: CDR1 SNHLY, CDR2 FYNNEI. CDR3 sequence: CASRRGGPSGGTMADTQYF. CDR3 nucleotide sequence: TGTGCCAGCAGGCGGGGTGGGCCTAGCGGGGGAACCATGGCAGATACGCAGTATTTT.

CDR3 DNA: TGTGCCAGCAGCTTAATGGTACTGTCCTACGAGCAGTACTTC. Translated: CASSLMVLSYEQYF. The chain couples TRBV7-2 to TRBJ2-7; D is undetermined. Germline loops: CDR1 SGHTA, CDR2 FQGNSA. The CDR3 sequence is 14 residues long. Between the trimmed V and J ends, which lost 2 bases and 1 base, there was a span of 9 bases.

The chain is built from TRBV2 and TRBJ2-5; D uncertain. The ends were cut back, 8 bases at V and 0 bases at J, with 4 bases in the middle. Germline lookup yields CDR1 SNHLY and CDR2 FYNNEI. The CDR3 loop spans 11 amino acids. The CDR3 reads CASADQETQYF. The CDR3 DNA reads as TGTGCCAGCGCGGACCAAGAGACCCAGTACTTC.

This clonotype was found once. The gene calls are TRBV4-3 and TRBJ2-2; a possible D gene is TRBD1 (5 bases). CDR1 and CDR2 from the germline V gene are LGHNA and YSLEER. V was clipped by 1 base and J by 1 base, with 10 bases between them. CDR3 length: 16 amino acids. The DNA for the CDR3 is TGCGCCAGCAGCCAAGGGCCAGACAGGAACACCGGGGAGCTGTTTTTT. Its protein is CASSQGPDRNTGELFF.

The chain recombines TRBV6-2 or TRBV6-3 with TRBJ1-2, with 12 bases lining up with TRBD1. Germline V gives CDR1 MNHEY, CDR2 SVGEGT. The length of the CDR3 is 14 residues. With V trimmed by 4 bases and J by 7 bases, 4 bases remained unmatched. This chain's CDR3 is CASSSGQGAFGYTF. The CDR3 DNA sequence: TGTGCCAGCAGTTCGGGACAGGGGGCGTTTGGCTACACCTTC.

The CDR3 nucleotides read TGTGCCAGCAGCTTAGTACAGGGGCGTGAAAAACTGTTTTTT. This sequence encodes CASSLVQGREKLFF. The chain joins TRBV7-2 to TRBJ1-4; 7 nucleotides match TRBD1. Germline V lookup: CDR1 SGHTA, CDR2 FQGNSA. J gave up 7 bases and V 1 base, and 3 bases lay outside the gene matches. The CDR3 runs to 14 residues.

This sequence joins TRBV7-3 and TRBJ1-1, with D hard to call. Trimming shortened V by 2 bases and J by 4 bases, and 8 bases separated the two germline ends. Germline values: CDR1 SGHTA, CDR2 FQGTGA. The CDR3 is 13 residues long. CDR3 residues: CASSLAHGTEAFF. The CDR3 DNA follows: TGTGCCAGCAGCTTAGCCCATGGCACTGAAGCTTTCTTT.